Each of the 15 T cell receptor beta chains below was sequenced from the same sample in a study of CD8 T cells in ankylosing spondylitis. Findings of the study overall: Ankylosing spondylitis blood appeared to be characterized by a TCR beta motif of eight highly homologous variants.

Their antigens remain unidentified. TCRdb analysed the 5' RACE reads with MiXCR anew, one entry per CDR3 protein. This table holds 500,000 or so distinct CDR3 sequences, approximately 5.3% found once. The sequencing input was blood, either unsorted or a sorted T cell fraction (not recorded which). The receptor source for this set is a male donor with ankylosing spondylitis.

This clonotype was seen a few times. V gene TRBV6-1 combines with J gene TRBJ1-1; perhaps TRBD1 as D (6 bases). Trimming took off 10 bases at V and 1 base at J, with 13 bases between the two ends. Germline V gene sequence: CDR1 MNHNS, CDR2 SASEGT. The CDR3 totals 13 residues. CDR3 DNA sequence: TGTGCCACCAAAGGGGGGGGGAACACTGAAGCTTTCTTT. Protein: CATKGGGNTEAFF.

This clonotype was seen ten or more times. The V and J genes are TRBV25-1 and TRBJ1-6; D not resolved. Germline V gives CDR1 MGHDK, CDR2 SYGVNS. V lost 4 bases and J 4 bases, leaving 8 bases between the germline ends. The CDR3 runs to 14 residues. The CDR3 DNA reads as TGTGCCAGCAGTGTGAGAAGATATAATTCACCCCTCCACTTT. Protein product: CASSVRRYNSPLHF.

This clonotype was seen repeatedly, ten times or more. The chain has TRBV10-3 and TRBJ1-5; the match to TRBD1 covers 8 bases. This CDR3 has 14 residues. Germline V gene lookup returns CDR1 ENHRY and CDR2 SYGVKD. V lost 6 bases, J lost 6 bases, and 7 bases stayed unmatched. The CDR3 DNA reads TGTGCCATCAGCCTGACAGGGGAGGGTCAGCCCCAGCATTTT. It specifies CAISLTGEGQPQHF.

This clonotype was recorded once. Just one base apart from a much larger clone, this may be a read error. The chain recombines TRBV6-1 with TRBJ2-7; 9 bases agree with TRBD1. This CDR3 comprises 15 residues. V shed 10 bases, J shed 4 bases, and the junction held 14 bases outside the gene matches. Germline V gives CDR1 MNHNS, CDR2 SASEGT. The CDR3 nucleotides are TGTGCCATCGTAGATGACAGGGGGTCTTCGTACGAGCAGTACTTC. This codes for CAIVDDRGSSYEQYF.

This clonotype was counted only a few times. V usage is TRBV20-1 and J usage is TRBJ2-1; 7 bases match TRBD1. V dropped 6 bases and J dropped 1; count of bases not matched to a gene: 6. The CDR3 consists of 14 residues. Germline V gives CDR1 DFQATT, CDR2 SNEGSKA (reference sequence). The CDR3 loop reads CSASPGGSYNEQFF. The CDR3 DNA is TGCAGTGCCTCTCCAGGGGGATCCTACAATGAGCAGTTCTTC.

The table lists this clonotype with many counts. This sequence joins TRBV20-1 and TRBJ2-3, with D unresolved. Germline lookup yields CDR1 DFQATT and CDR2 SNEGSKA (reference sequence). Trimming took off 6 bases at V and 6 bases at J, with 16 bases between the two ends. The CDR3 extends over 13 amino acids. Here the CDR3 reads CSAIGPRSDTQYF. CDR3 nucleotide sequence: TGCAGTGCCATTGGCCCCCGTTCGGATACGCAGTATTTT.

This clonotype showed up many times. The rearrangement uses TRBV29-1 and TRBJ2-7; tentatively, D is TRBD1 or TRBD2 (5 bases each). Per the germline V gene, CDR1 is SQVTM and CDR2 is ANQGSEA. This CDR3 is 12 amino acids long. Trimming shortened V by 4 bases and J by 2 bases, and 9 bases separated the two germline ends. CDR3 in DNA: TGCAGCGTTGGGGACGGAGCCTACGAGCAGTACTTC. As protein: CSVGDGAYEQYF.

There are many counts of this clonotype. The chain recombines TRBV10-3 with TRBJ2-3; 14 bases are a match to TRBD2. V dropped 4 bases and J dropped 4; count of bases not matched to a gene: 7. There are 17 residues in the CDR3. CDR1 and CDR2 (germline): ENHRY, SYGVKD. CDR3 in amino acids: CAISGRGTSGGPDTQYF. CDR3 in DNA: TGTGCCATCAGTGGCCGAGGGACTAGCGGGGGACCAGATACGCAGTATTTT.

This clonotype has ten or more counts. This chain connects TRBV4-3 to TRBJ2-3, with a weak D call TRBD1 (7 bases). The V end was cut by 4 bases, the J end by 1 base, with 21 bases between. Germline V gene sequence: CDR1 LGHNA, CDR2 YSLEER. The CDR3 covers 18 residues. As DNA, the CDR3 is TGCGCCAGCAGCCTGACACCAGGGGGGAAGGGGGGCACAGATACGCAGTATTTT. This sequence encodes CASSLTPGGKGGTDTQYF.

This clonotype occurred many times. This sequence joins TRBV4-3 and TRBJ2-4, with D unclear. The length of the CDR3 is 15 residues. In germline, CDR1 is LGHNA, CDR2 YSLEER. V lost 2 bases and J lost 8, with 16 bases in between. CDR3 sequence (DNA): TGCGCCAGCAGCCAACTCAACTACCAAGGGCACATTCAGTACTTC. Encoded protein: CASSQLNYQGHIQYF.

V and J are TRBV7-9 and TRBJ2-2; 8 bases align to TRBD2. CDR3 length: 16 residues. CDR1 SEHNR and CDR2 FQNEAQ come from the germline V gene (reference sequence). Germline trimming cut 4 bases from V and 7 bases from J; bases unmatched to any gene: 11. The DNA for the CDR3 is TGTGCCAGCAGCTCACAGCGGGAGTATCGGGGCGGGGAGCTGTTTTTT. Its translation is CASSSQREYRGGELFF. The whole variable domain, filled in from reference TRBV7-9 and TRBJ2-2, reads DTGVSQNPRHKITKRGQNVTFRCDPISEHNRLYWYRQTLGQGPEFLTYFQNEAQLEKSRLLSDRFSAERPKGSFSTLEIQRTEQGDSAMYLCASSSQREYRGGELFFGEGSRLTVL.

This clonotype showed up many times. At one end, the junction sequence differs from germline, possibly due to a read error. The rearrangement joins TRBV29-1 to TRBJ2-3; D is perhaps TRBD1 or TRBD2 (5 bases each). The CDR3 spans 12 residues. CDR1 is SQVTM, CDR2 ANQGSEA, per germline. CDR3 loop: CSVGGLGVLRDF. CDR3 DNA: TGCAGCGTTGGAGGGCTAGGGGTCCTAAGGGATTTT.

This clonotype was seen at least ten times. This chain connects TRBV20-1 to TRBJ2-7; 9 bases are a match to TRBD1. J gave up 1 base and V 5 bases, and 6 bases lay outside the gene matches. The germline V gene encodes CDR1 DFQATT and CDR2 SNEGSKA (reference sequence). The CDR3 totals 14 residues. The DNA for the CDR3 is TGCAGTGCTCTCGACAGGGGGAAATCCTACGAGCAGTACTTC. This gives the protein CSALDRGKSYEQYF.

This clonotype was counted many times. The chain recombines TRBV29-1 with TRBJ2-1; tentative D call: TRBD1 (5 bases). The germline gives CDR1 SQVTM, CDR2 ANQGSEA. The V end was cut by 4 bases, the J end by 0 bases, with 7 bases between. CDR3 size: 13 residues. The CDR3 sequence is CSVVRGSYNEQFF. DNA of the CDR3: TGCAGCGTTGTAAGGGGCTCCTACAATGAGCAGTTCTTC.

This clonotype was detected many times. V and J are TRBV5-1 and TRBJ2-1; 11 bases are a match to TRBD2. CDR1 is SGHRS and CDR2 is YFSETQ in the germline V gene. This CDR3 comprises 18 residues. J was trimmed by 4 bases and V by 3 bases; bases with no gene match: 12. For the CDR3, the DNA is TGCGCCAGCAGCTCCCAATCTCATAGCGGGGGGGCTTACAATGAGCAGTTCTTC. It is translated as CASSSQSHSGGAYNEQFF.